This entry concerns a single T cell receptor (beta chain). This entry is derived from a study of shared clonotypes between healthy human individuals. Several immunoSEQ 96-well plates shared each subset's DNA, each plate a replicate. On ten immunoSEQ deep assay plates, unsorted PBMC DNA was sequenced. Profiled with immunoSEQ multiplex PCR; TCRdb holds only in-frame clones, not every one. The profile shows about 100,000 clones, less than 60% of them singletons. V lost 1 base and J lost 2, with 6 bases in between. The germline V gene has CDR1 SGHAT and CDR2 FQNNGV. This CDR3 has 14 residues. This TCR derives from a woman aged 35 to 49 in good health. Some clones in this sample may be carry-over from other donors' samples. The chain has TRBV11-2 and TRBJ2-1; D not certain. The specimen sequenced was PBMCs. CDR3 region: CASSLVGPYNEQFF. DNA for the CDR3: TGTGCCAGCAGCTTAGTGGGTCCCTACAATGAGCAGTTCTTC. The full variable domain, with the rest looked up from reference TRBV11-2 and TRBJ2-1, is EAGVAQSPRYKIIEKRQSVAFWCNPISGHATLYWYQQILGQGPKLLIQFQNNGVVDDSQLPKDRFSAERLKGVDSTLKIQPAKLEDSAVYLCASSLVGPYNEQFFGPGTRLTVL.